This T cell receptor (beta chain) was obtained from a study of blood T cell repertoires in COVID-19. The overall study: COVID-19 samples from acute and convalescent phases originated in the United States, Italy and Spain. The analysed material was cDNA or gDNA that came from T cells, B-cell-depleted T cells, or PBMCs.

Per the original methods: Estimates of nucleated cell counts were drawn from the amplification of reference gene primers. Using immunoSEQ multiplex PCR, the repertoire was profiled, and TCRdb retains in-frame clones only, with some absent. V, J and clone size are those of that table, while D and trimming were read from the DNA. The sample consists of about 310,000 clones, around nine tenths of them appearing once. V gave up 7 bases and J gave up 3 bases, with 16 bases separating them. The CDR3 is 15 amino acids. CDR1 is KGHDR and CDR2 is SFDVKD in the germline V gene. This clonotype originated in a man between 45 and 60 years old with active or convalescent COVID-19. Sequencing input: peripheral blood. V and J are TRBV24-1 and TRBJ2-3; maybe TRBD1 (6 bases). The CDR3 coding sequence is TGTGCCACCAGAAAAACAGGGACGTTAACAGATACGCAGTATTTT. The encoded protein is CATRKTGTLTDTQYF.